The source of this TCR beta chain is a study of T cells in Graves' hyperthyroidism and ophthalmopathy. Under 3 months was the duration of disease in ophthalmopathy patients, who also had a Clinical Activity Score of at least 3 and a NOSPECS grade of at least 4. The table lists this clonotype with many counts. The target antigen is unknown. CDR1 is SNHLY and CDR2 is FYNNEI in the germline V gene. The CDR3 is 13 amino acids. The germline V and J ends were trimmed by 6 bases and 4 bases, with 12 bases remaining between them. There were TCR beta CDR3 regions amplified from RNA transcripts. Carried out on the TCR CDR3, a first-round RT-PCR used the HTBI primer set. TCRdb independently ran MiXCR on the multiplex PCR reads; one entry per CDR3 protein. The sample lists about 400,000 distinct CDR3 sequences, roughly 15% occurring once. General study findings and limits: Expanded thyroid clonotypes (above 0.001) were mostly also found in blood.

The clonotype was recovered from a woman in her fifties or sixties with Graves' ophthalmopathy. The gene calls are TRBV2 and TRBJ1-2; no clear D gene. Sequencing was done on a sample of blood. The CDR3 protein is CASRPTEGYGYTF. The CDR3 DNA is TGTGCCAGCAGACCCACCGAGGGCTATGGCTACACCTTC.